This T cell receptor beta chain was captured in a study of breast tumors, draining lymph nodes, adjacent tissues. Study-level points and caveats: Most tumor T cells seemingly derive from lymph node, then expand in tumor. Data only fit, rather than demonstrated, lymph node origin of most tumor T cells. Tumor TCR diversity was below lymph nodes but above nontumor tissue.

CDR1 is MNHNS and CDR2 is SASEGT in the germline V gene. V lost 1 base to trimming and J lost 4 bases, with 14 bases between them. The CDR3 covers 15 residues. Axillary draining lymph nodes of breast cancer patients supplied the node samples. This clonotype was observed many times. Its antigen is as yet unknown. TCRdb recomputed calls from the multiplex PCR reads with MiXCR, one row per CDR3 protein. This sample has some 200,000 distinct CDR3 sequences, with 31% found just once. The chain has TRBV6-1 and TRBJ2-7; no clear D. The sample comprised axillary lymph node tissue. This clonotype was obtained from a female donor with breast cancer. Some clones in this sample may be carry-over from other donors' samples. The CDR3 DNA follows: TGTGCCAGCAGTGAAGAGCCTCCCATCGGGTACGAGCAGTACTTC. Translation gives CASSEEPPIGYEQYF.